This T cell receptor (beta chain) derives from a study of vaccination and CD4 T cells after COVID-19. About the study: For post-vaccine samples, collection took place a median roughly 70 days after dose two, ranging from 14 to 241. Samples from a few convalescent patients were taken at day 14 and days 161 to 241 post-vaccination.

As to time point: late sampling 161 to 241 days after vaccination in three convalescent patients. Regarding treatment: approximately 11-day PBMC culture with coronavirus spike peptide pools or control peptides (ViraFEST assay). Cultures used two million PBMCs per well, about 10 IU/ml IL-2 and about 10 ug/ml peptides. This CDR3 comprises 16 residues. Germline V lookup: CDR1 SSHAT, CDR2 FNYEAQ (reference sequence). Oncomine TCR Beta short-read sequencing was applied to DNA from cultured CD4+ T cells. Using its own MiXCR run on the PCR reads, TCRdb lists one record per CDR3 protein. The table lists 20,000 to 25,000 distinct CDR3 sequences, roughly 46% of them singletons, with approximately 13% in the top ten. Remarks on this clonotype: Its antigen is still unknown. The junction and the germline gene differ at one end; a read error may be behind it.

The sequence derives from a human donor who had recovered from COVID-19. The rearrangement links TRBV7-7 to TRBJ2-3; 15 bases align to TRBD2. The sequenced sample was CD4+ T cells from blood, cultured in vitro, obtained about 7 months after SARS-CoV-2 vaccination. For the CDR3, the DNA is TGTGCTAGCAGCCCAGGACTAGCGGGGGGGGCAGATACGCAGTATTTT. Translation gives CASSPGLAGGADTQYF.